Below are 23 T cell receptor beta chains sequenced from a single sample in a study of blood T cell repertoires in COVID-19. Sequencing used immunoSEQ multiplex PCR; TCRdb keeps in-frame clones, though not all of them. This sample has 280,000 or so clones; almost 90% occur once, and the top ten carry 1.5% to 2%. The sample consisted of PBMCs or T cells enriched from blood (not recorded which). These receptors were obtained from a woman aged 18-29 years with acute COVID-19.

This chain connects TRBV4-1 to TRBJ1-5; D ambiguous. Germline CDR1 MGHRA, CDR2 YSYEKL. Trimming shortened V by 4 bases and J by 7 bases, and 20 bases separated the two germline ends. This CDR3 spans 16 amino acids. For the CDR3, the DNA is TGCGCCAGCAGCCGCACCGAGGGAGGGATCCACCAGCCCCAGCATTTT. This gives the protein CASSRTEGGIHQPQHF.

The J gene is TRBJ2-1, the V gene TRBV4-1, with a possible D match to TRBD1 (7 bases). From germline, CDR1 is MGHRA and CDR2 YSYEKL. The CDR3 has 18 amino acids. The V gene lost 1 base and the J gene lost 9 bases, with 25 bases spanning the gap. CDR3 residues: CASSQAPRGPTRQSEQFF. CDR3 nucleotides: TGCGCCAGCAGCCAAGCCCCAAGGGGGCCGACTAGACAAAGTGAGCAGTTCTTC.

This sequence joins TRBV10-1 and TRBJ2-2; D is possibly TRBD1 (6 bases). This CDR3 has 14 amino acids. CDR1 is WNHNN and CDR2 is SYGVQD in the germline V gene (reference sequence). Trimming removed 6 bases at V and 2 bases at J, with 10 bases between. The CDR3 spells CASRGHPNTGELFF. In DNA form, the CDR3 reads TGCGCCAGCAGGGGACACCCAAACACCGGGGAGCTGTTTTTT.

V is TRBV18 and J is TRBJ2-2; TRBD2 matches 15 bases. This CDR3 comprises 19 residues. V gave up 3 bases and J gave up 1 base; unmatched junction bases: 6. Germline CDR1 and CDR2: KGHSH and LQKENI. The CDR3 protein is CASSPPGLAGGMNTGELFF. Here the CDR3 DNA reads TGTGCCAGCTCACCGCCGGGACTAGCGGGAGGCATGAACACCGGGGAGCTGTTTTTT.

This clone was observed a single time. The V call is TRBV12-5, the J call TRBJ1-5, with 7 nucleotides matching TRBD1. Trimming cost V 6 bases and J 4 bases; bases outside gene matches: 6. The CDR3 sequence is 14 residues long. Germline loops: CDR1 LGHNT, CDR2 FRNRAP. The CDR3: CASGGGQANQPQHF. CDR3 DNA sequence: TGTGCTAGTGGAGGAGGACAGGCTAATCAGCCCCAGCATTTT.

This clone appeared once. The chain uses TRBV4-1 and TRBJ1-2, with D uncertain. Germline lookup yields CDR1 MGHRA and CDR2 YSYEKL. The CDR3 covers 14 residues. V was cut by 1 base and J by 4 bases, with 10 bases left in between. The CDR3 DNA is TGCGCCAGCAGCCAAGGGGCAGGAATCTATGGCTACACCTTC. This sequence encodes CASSQGAGIYGYTF.

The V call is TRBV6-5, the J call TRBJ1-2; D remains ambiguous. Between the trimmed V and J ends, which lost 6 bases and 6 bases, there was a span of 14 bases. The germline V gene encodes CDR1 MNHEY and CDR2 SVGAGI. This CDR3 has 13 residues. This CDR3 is CASSPLSVHGYTF. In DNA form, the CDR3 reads TGTGCCAGCAGCCCCCTTTCTGTTCATGGCTACACCTTC.

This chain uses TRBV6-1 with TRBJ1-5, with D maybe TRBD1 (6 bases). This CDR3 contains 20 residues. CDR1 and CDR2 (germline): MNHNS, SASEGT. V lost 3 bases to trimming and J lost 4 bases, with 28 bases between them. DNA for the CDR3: TGTGCCAGCAGTGAGAATCCCAGGGGTAGAGGCCCAAGTTTAAATCAGCCCCAGCATTTT. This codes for CASSENPRGRGPSLNQPQHF.

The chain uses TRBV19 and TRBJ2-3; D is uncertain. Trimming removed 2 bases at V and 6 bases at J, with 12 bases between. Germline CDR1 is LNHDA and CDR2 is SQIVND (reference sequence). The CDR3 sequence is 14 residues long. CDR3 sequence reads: CASSITHNIDTQYF. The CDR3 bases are TGTGCCAGTAGTATAACCCATAACATTGATACGCAGTATTTT.

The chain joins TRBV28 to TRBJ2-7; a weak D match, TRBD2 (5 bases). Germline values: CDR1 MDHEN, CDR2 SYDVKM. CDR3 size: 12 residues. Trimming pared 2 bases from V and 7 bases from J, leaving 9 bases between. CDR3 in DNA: TGTGCCAGCAGTTTAATCTCGGGGGAGCAGTACTTC. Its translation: CASSLISGEQYF.

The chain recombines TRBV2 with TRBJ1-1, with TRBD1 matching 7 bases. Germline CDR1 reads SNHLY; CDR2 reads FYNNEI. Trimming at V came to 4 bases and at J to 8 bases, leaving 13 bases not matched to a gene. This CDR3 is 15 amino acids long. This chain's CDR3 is CASSVSRGPGGEAFF. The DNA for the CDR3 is TGTGCCAGCAGTGTTTCAAGGGGGCCTGGAGGGGAAGCTTTCTTT.

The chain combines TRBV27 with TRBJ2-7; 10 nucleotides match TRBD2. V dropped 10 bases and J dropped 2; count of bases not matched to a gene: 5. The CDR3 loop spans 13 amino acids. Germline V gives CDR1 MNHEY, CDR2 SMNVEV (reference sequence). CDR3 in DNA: TGTGCCACCAGGACTAGCGGCACCTACGAGCAGTACTTC. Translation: CATRTSGTYEQYF.

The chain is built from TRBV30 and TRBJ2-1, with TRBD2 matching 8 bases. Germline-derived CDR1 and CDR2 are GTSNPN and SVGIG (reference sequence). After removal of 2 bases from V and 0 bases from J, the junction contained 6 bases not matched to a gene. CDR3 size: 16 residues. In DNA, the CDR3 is TGTGCCTGGAGTCCTGACGCGGGAGGCTCCTACAATGAGCAGTTCTTC. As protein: CAWSPDAGGSYNEQFF.

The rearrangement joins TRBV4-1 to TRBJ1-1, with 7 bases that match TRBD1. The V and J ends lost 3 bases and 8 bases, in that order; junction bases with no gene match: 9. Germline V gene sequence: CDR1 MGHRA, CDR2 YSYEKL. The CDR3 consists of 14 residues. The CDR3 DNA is TGCGCCAGCAGCCAGACACAGGGGCGAGTGGAAGCTTTCTTT. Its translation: CASSQTQGRVEAFF.

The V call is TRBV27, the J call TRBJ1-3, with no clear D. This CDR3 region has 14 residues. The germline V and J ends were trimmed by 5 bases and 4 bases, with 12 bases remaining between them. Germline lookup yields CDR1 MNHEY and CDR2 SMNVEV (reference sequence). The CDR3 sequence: CASSRISGGNTIYF. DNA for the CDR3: TGTGCCAGCAGTAGAATATCGGGGGGAAACACCATATATTTT.

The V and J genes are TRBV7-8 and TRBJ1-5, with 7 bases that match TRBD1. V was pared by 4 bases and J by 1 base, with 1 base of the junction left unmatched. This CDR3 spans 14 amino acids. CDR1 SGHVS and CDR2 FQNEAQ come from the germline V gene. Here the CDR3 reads CASSWGQSNQPQHF. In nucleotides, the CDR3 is TGTGCCAGCAGCTGGGGACAGAGCAATCAGCCCCAGCATTTT. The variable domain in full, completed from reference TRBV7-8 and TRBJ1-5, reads GAGVSQSPRYKVAKRGQDVALRCDPISGHVSLFWYQQALGQGPEFLTYFQNEAQLDKSGLPSDRFFAERPEGSVSTLKIQRTQQEDSAVYLCASSWGQSNQPQHFGDGTRLSIL.

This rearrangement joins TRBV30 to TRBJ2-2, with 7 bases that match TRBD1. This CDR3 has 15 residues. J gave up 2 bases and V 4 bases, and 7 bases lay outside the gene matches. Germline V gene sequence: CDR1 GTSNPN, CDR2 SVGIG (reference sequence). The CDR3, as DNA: TGTGCCTGGACCCCCAGACAGGGAAACACCGGGGAGCTGTTTTTT. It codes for CAWTPRQGNTGELFF.

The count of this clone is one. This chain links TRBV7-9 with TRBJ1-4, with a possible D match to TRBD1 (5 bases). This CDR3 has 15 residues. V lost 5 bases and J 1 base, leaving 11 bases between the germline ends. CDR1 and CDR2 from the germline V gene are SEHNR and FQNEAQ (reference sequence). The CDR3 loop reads CASSQRQLTNEKLFF. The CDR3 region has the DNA TGTGCCAGCAGCCAACGACAGCTAACTAATGAAAAACTGTTTTTT. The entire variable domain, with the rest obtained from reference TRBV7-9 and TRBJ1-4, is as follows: DTGVSQNPRHKITKRGQNVTFRCDPISEHNRLYWYRQTLGQGPEFLTYFQNEAQLEKSRLLSDRFSAERPKGSFSTLEIQRTEQGDSAMYLCASSQRQLTNEKLFFGSGTQLSVL.

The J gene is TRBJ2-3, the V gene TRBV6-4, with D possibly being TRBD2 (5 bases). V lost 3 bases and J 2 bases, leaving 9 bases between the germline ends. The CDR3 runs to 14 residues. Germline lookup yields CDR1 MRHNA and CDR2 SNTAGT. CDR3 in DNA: TGTGCCAGCAGTGAGGACTGGACCACAGATACGCAGTATTTT. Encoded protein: CASSEDWTTDTQYF.

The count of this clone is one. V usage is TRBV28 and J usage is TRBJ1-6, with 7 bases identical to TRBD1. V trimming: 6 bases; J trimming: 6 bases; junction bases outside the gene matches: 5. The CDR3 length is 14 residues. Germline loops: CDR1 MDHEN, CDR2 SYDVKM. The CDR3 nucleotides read TGTGCCAGCAGCCTGGGGACAGTTAATTCACCCCTCCACTTT. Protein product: CASSLGTVNSPLHF. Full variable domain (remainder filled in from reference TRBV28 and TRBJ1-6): DVKVTQSSRYLVKRTGEKVFLECVQDMDHENMFWYRQDPGLGLRLIYFSYDVKMKEKGDIPEGYSVSREKKERFSLILESASTNQTSMYLCASSLGTVNSPLHFGNGTRLTVT.

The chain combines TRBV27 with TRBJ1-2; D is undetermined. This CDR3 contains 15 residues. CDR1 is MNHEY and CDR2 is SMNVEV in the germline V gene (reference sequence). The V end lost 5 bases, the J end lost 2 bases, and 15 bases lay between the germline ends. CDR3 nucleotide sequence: TGTGCCAGCAGTCCCTCGAACGGACTCAACTATGGCTACACCTTC. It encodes CASSPSNGLNYGYTF.

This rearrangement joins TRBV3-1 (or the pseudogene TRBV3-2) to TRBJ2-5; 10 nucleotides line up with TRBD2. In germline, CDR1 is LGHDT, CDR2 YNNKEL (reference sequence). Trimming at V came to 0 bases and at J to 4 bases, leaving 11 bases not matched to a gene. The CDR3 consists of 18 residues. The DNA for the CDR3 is TGTGCCAGCAGCCAAGAGAAGATAGCGGGAGGCATGGGAGAGACCCAGTACTTC. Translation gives CASSQEKIAGGMGETQYF.

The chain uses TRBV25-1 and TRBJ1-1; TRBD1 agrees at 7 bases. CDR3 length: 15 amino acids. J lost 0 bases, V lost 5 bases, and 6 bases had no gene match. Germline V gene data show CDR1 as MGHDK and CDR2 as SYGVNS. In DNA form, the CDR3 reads TGTGCCAGCAGTCTTAGGACAGGAATGAACACTGAAGCTTTCTTT. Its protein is CASSLRTGMNTEAFF.